These T cell receptor beta chains were read from a single sample in a study of blood T cell repertoires in COVID-19. TCRdb's table, derived via immunoSEQ multiplex PCR, lists solely in-frame clones and lacks some. The sample lists 95,000 to 150,000 clones; 80% were seen once. The sequenced sample consisted of peripheral blood. Receptors originate from a man in his 60s with active or convalescent COVID-19. Both conserved end residues are part of each CDR3. The D gene is left open where the match is weak. Expanded clones are given a class, and other clones once, few, many or no size at all.

v_call: TRBV2; d_call: TRBD2; clone_size: NA; j_call: TRBJ2-1; cdr3_aa: CAGRDYYGSYNEQFF; cdr3_nt: TGTGCCGGCCGGGACTACTACGGCTCCTACAATGAGCAGTTCTTC
v_call: TRBV11-2; d_call: TRBD2; clone_size: once; j_call: TRBJ2-5; cdr3_aa: CASSLGGTSGRRETQYF; cdr3_nt: TGTGCCAGCAGCTTAGGGGGTACTAGCGGGAGGCGGGAGACCCAGTACTTC
v_call: TRBV19; d_call: TRBD2; clone_size: NA; j_call: TRBJ2-4; cdr3_aa: CASSIGGGRRAKNIQYF; cdr3_nt: TGTGCCAGTAGTATAGGGGGGGGAAGAAGAGCCAAAAACATTCAGTACTTC
v_call: TRBV28; d_call: TRBD1; clone_size: NA; j_call: TRBJ1-1; cdr3_aa: CASRPQGQGGTEAFF; cdr3_nt: TGTGCCAGCAGACCACAGGGGCAGGGTGGGACTGAAGCTTTCTTT
v_call: TRBV27; d_call: NA; clone_size: NA; j_call: TRBJ2-5; cdr3_aa: CASSRWPAGETQYF; cdr3_nt: TGTGCCAGCAGTCGATGGCCTGCAGGAGAGACCCAGTACTTC
v_call: TRBV6-2/TRBV6-3; d_call: TRBD1; clone_size: NA; j_call: TRBJ2-7; cdr3_aa: CASSTGQTGDNEQYF; cdr3_nt: TGTGCCAGCAGCACAGGTCAGACAGGGGACAACGAGCAGTACTTC
v_call: TRBV9; d_call: NA; clone_size: once; j_call: TRBJ2-1; cdr3_aa: CASSGLVGHGQFF; cdr3_nt: TGTGCCAGCAGCGGCCTTGTGGGGCACGGGCAGTTCTTC
v_call: TRBV9; d_call: TRBD2; clone_size: NA; j_call: TRBJ2-1; cdr3_aa: CASSGTSGGQHEQFF; cdr3_nt: TGTGCCAGCAGCGGGACTAGCGGGGGCCAACATGAGCAGTTCTTC
v_call: TRBV5-1; d_call: TRBD2; clone_size: once; j_call: TRBJ2-5; cdr3_aa: CASSSGTRTSDETQYF; cdr3_nt: TGCGCCAGCAGTTCAGGGACAAGGACTAGCGACGAGACCCAGTACTTC
v_call: TRBV6-5; d_call: TRBD1; clone_size: once; j_call: TRBJ2-5; cdr3_aa: CASSYGGQGWETQYF; cdr3_nt: TGTGCCAGCAGTTACGGGGGACAGGGATGGGAGACCCAGTACTTC
v_call: TRBV10-3; d_call: TRBD1; clone_size: few; j_call: TRBJ1-6; cdr3_aa: CATRLTGNNSPLHF; cdr3_nt: TGTGCCACTCGGCTGACAGGGAATAATTCACCCCTCCACTTT
v_call: TRBV5-1; d_call: TRBD2; clone_size: NA; j_call: TRBJ2-7; cdr3_aa: CASSLDQSSGRAFEQYF; cdr3_nt: TGCGCCAGCAGCTTGGACCAATCTAGCGGGAGGGCCTTCGAGCAGTACTTC
v_call: TRBV19; d_call: NA; clone_size: NA; j_call: TRBJ1-1; cdr3_aa: CASSASGGRTEAFF; cdr3_nt: TGTGCCAGTAGTGCGTCGGGGGGGCGGACTGAAGCTTTCTTT
v_call: TRBV28; d_call: TRBD1; clone_size: NA; j_call: TRBJ1-4; cdr3_aa: CASSSGQGFEKLFF; cdr3_nt: TGTGCCAGCAGTTCGGGACAGGGATTTGAAAAACTGTTTTTT
v_call: TRBV9; d_call: NA; clone_size: few; j_call: TRBJ2-3; cdr3_aa: CASSTSRPGGDTQYF; cdr3_nt: TGTGCCAGCAGCACCTCCCGGCCCGGCGGAGATACGCAGTATTTT
v_call: TRBV5-5; d_call: TRBD1; clone_size: few; j_call: TRBJ2-7; cdr3_aa: CASSGGTGLTYEQYF; cdr3_nt: TGTGCCAGCAGCGGCGGGACAGGGCTCACCTACGAGCAGTACTTC
v_call: TRBV18; d_call: NA; clone_size: few; j_call: TRBJ1-5; cdr3_aa: CASSPLAGISNQPQHF; cdr3_nt: TGTGCCAGCTCACCACTGGCGGGAATTAGCAATCAGCCCCAGCATTTT
v_call: TRBV5-5; d_call: NA; clone_size: NA; j_call: TRBJ2-1; cdr3_aa: CASSHASEQFF; cdr3_nt: TGTGCCAGCAGCCATGCGAGTGAGCAGTTCTTC
v_call: TRBV7-9; d_call: NA; clone_size: once; j_call: TRBJ2-7; cdr3_aa: CASSSREALYEQYF; cdr3_nt: TGTGCCAGCAGCTCCAGGGAGGCTTTGTACGAGCAGTACTTC
v_call: TRBV5-1; d_call: TRBD1; clone_size: NA; j_call: TRBJ2-2; cdr3_aa: CASSLSTGDTGELFF; cdr3_nt: TGCGCCAGCAGCTTGAGTACAGGGGACACCGGGGAGCTGTTTTTT
v_call: TRBV7-3; d_call: NA; clone_size: NA; j_call: TRBJ1-2; cdr3_aa: CASSPHGGGSNYGYTF; cdr3_nt: TGTGCCAGCAGCCCCCATGGGGGAGGCTCTAACTATGGCTACACCTTC
v_call: TRBV19; d_call: TRBD1; clone_size: NA; j_call: TRBJ2-2; cdr3_aa: CASSPQGGRGLAGELFF; cdr3_nt: TGTGCCAGTAGTCCCCAAGGGGGCAGGGGGCTTGCCGGGGAGCTGTTTTTT
v_call: TRBV2; d_call: TRBD2; clone_size: NA; j_call: TRBJ2-5; cdr3_aa: CASSASSGRETQYF; cdr3_nt: TGTGCCAGCAGCGCCTCTAGCGGAAGAGAGACCCAGTACTTC
v_call: TRBV10-3; d_call: TRBD2; clone_size: NA; j_call: TRBJ2-5; cdr3_aa: CAISEVLAGETQYF; cdr3_nt: TGTGCCATCAGTGAGGTACTAGCGGGAGAGACCCAGTACTTC
v_call: TRBV3-1/TRBV3-2; d_call: TRBD1; clone_size: NA; j_call: TRBJ2-4; cdr3_aa: CASSQEQGSKNIQYF; cdr3_nt: TGTGCCAGCAGCCAAGAACAGGGGAGCAAAAACATTCAGTACTTC
v_call: TRBV28; d_call: NA; clone_size: NA; j_call: TRBJ1-2; cdr3_aa: CASSLYGYGYTF; cdr3_nt: TGTGCCAGCAGTTTATACGGCTATGGCTACACCTTC
v_call: TRBV4-1; d_call: NA; clone_size: NA; j_call: TRBJ1-6; cdr3_aa: CASSPSGGLNSPLHF; cdr3_nt: TGCGCCAGCAGCCCGAGCGGGGGGTTGAATTCACCCCTCCACTTT
v_call: TRBV28; d_call: TRBD1; clone_size: NA; j_call: TRBJ1-5; cdr3_aa: CATSWDRGPQPQHF; cdr3_nt: TGTGCCACCTCCTGGGACAGGGGGCCTCAGCCCCAGCATTTT
v_call: TRBV4-3; d_call: TRBD2; clone_size: NA; j_call: TRBJ2-1; cdr3_aa: CASSQEGPTSGRENEQFF; cdr3_nt: TGCGCCAGCAGCCAAGAGGGTCCAACTAGCGGGAGGGAGAATGAGCAGTTCTTC
v_call: TRBV27; d_call: NA; clone_size: NA; j_call: TRBJ2-1; cdr3_aa: CASMSGVYNEQFF; cdr3_nt: TGTGCCAGCATGTCGGGGGTTTACAATGAGCAGTTCTTC
v_call: TRBV28; d_call: NA; clone_size: NA; j_call: TRBJ2-7; cdr3_aa: CASSIRQSYEQYF; cdr3_nt: TGTGCCAGCAGTATACGACAGTCCTACGAGCAGTACTTC
v_call: TRBV6-5; d_call: NA; clone_size: NA; j_call: TRBJ2-5; cdr3_aa: CASIRTEGAETQYF; cdr3_nt: TGTGCCAGCATACGGACGGAGGGGGCGGAGACCCAGTACTTC
v_call: TRBV5-6; d_call: TRBD1; clone_size: NA; j_call: TRBJ1-2; cdr3_aa: CASSWGQGGYTF; cdr3_nt: TGTGCCAGCAGTTGGGGACAGGGGGGCTACACCTTC
v_call: TRBV9; d_call: NA; clone_size: many; j_call: TRBJ1-3; cdr3_aa: CASSVARDNSGNTIYF; cdr3_nt: TGTGCCAGCAGCGTGGCCCGGGACAACTCTGGAAACACCATATATTTT
v_call: TRBV4-3; d_call: NA; clone_size: once; j_call: TRBJ2-1; cdr3_aa: CASSHRGTYNEQFF; cdr3_nt: TGCGCCAGCAGCCACAGGGGAACCTACAATGAGCAGTTCTTC
v_call: TRBV2; d_call: NA; clone_size: NA; j_call: TRBJ1-6; cdr3_aa: CASSAGDRNSPLHF; cdr3_nt: TGTGCCAGCAGTGCAGGCGACAGAAATTCACCCCTCCACTTT
v_call: TRBV28; d_call: NA; clone_size: NA; j_call: TRBJ2-3; cdr3_aa: CASSSSNTDTQYF; cdr3_nt: TGTGCCAGCAGCTCATCTAATACAGATACGCAGTATTTT
v_call: TRBV6-1; d_call: NA; clone_size: NA; j_call: TRBJ2-7; cdr3_aa: CASSEATRGTGEQYF; cdr3_nt: TGTGCCAGCAGTGAAGCTACCAGGGGAACGGGCGAGCAGTACTTC
v_call: TRBV13; d_call: TRBD1; clone_size: NA; j_call: TRBJ2-7; cdr3_aa: CASSLGRQGNLEQYF; cdr3_nt: TGTGCCAGCAGCTTAGGGCGACAGGGGAATCTCGAGCAGTACTTC
v_call: TRBV11-2; d_call: NA; clone_size: NA; j_call: TRBJ2-2; cdr3_aa: CASSKSGQITGELFF; cdr3_nt: TGTGCCAGCAGCAAAAGTGGACAGATCACCGGGGAGCTGTTTTTT
v_call: TRBV28; d_call: NA; clone_size: few; j_call: TRBJ2-4; cdr3_aa: CASSKRSLLQYF; cdr3_nt: TGTGCCAGCAGTAAAAGGAGCCTCCTTCAGTACTTC